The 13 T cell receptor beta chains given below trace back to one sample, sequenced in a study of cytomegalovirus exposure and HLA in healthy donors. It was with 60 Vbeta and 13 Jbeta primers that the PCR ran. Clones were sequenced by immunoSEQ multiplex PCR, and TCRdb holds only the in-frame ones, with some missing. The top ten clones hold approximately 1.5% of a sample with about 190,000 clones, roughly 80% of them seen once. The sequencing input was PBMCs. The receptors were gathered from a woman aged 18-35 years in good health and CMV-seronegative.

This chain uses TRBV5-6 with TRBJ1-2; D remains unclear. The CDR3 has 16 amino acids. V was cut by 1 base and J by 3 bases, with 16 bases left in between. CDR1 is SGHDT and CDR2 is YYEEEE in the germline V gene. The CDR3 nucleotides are TGTGCCAGCAGCTTGAGTTGGGTGTCCGAGGACTATGGCTACACCTTC. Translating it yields CASSLSWVSEDYGYTF.

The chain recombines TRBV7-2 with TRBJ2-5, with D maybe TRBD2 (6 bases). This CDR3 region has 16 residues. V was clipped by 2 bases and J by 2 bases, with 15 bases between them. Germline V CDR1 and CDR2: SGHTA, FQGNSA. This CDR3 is CASSLPFWGEQETQYF. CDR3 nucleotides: TGTGCCAGCAGCTTACCGTTTTGGGGGGAACAAGAGACCCAGTACTTC.

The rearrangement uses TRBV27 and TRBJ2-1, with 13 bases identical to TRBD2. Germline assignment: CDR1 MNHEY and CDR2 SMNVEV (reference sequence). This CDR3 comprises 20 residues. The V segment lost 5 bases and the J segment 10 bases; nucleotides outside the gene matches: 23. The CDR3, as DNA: TGTGCCAGCAGTCCCCCAGGATGGCTCTTCGGACTAGCGGGAGTAGCCGAGCAGTTCTTC. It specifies CASSPPGWLFGLAGVAEQFF.

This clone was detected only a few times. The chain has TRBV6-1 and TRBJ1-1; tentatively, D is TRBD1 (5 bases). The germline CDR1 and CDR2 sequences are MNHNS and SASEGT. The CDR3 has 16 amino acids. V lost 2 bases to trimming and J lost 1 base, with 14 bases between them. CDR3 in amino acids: CASSENAGSRNTEAFF. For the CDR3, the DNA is TGTGCCAGCAGTGAAAACGCAGGGTCCCGGAACACTGAAGCTTTCTTT.

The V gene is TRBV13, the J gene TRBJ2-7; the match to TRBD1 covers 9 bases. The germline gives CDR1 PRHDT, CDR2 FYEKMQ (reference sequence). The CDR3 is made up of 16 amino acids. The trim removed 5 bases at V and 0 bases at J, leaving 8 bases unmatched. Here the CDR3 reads CASSPQPGQGSYEQYF. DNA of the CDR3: TGTGCCAGCAGCCCCCAACCGGGACAGGGCTCCTACGAGCAGTACTTC. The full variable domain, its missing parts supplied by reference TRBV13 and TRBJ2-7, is AAGVIQSPRHLIKEKRETATLKCYPIPRHDTVYWYQQGPGQDPQFLISFYEKMQSDKGSIPDRFSAQQFSDYHSELNMSSLELGDSALYFCASSPQPGQGSYEQYFGPGTRLTVT.

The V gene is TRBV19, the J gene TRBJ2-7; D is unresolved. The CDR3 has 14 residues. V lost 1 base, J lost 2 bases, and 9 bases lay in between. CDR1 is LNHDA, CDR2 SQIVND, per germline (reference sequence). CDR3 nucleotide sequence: TGTGCCAGTAGTATAGGACCGGGTACCTACGAGCAGTACTTC. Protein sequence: CASSIGPGTYEQYF.

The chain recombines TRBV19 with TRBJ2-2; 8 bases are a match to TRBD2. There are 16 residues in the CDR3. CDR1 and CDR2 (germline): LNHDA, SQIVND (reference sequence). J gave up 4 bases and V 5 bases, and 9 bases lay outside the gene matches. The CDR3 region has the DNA TGTGCCAGTAGTCCACTTGGACTAGCCTTCACCGGGGAGCTGTTTTTT. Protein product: CASSPLGLAFTGELFF.

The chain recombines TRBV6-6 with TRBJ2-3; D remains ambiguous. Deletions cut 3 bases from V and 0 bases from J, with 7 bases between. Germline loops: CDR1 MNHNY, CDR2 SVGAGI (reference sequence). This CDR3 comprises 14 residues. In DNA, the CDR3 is TGTGCCAGCAGTTATACGGTCAGCACAGATACGCAGTATTTT. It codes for CASSYTVSTDTQYF.

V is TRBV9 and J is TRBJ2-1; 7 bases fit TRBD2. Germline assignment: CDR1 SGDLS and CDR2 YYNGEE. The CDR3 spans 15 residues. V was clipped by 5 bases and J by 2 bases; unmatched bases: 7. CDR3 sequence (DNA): TGTGCCAGCAGTCTAGGCGGGGGTGCCTACAATGAGCAGTTCTTC. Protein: CASSLGGGAYNEQFF.

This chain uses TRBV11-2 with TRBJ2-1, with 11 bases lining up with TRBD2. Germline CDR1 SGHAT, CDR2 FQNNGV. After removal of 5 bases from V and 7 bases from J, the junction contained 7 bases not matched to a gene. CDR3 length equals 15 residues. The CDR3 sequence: CASSHQTSGRNEQFF. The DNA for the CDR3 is TGTGCCAGCAGCCATCAAACTAGCGGGAGAAATGAGCAGTTCTTC. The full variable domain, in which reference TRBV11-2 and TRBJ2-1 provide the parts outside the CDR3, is EAGVAQSPRYKIIEKRQSVAFWCNPISGHATLYWYQQILGQGPKLLIQFQNNGVVDDSQLPKDRFSAERLKGVDSTLKIQPAKLEDSAVYLCASSHQTSGRNEQFFGPGTRLTVL.

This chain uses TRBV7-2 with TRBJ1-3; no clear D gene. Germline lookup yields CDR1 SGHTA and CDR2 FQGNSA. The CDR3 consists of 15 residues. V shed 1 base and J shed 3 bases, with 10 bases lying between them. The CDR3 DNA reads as TGTGCCAGCAGCTTAGGGACCCGGGGTGGAAACACCATATATTTT. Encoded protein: CASSLGTRGGNTIYF.

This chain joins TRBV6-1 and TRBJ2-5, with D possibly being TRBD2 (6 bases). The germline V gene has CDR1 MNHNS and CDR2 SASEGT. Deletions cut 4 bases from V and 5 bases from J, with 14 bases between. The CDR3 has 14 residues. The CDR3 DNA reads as TGTGCCAGCAGTGGAGCGGGCCGGGGGGAGACCCAGTACTTC. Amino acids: CASSGAGRGETQYF.

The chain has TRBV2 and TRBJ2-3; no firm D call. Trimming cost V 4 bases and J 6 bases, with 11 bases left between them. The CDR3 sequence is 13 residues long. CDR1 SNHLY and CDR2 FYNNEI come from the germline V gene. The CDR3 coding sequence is TGTGCCAGCAGTGTGGAAGGCGGCGATACGCAGTATTTT. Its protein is CASSVEGGDTQYF.